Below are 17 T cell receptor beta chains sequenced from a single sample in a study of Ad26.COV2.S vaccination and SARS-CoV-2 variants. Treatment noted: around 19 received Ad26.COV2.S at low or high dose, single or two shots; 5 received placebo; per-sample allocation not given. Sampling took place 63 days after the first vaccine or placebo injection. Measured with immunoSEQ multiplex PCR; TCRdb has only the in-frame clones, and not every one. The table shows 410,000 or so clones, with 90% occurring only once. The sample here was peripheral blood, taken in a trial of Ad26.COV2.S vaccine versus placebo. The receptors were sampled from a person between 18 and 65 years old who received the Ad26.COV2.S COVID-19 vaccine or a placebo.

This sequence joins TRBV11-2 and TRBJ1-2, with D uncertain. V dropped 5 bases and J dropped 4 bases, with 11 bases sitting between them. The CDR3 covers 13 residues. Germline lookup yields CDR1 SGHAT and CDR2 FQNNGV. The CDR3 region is CASSPEVSYGYTF. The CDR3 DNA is TGTGCCAGCAGCCCAGAGGTTAGCTATGGCTACACCTTC.

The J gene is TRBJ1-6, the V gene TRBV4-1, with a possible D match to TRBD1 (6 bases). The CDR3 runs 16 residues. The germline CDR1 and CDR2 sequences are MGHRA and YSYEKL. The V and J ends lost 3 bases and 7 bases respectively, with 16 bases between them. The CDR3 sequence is CASSHRNRERNSPLHF. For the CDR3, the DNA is TGCGCCAGCAGCCACAGAAACAGGGAGAGAAATTCACCCCTCCACTTT.

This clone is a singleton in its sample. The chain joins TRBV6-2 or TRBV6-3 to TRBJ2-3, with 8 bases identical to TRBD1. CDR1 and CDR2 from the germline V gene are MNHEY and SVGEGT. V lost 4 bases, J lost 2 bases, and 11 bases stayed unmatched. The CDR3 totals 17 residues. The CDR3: CASSFTPRTGPTDTQYF. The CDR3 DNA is TGTGCCAGCAGTTTCACCCCCCGGACAGGGCCCACAGATACGCAGTATTTT.

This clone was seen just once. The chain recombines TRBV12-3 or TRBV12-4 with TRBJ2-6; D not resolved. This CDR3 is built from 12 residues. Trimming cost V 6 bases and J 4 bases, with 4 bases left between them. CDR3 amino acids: CASSPGANVLTF. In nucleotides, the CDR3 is TGTGCCAGCAGCCCCGGGGCCAACGTCCTGACTTTC.

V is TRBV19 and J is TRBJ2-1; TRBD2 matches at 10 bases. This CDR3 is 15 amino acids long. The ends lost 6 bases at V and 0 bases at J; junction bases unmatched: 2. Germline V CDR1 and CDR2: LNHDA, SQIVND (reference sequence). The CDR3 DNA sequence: TGTGCCAGTAGCCCTAGCGGGAGCTCCTACAATGAGCAGTTCTTC. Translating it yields CASSPSGSSYNEQFF.

The CDR3 DNA sequence: TGCGCCAGCAGCTTGTTCGTCGATGCGGAGAACACTGAAGCTTTCTTT. Translating gives CASSLFVDAENTEAFF. The V and J genes are TRBV5-1 and TRBJ1-1, with unresolved D. CDR1 is SGHRS, CDR2 YFSETQ, per germline. The CDR3 has 16 amino acids. Trimming took off 1 base at V and 1 base at J, with 14 bases between the two ends.

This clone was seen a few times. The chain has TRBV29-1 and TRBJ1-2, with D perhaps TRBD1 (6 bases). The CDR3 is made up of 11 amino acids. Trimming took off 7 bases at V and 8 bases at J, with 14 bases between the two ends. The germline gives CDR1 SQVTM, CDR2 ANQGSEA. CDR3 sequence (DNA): TGCAGCGGCGATACAGGGAAAGGCTACACCTTC. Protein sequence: CSGDTGKGYTF.

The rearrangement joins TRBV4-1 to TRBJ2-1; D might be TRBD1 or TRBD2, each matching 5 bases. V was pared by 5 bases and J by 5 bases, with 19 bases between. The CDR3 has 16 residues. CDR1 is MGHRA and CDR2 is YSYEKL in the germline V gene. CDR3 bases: TGCGCCAGCAGCTTAAGGAGAGGGGAATTAAACAATGAGCAGTTCTTC. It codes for CASSLRRGELNNEQFF.

The CDR3 nucleotides are TGTGCCAGCAGCTTAGCGGGGACTATCCAAGAGACCCAGTACTTC. Residues: CASSLAGTIQETQYF. The gene calls are TRBV11-2 and TRBJ2-5; 7 bases line up with TRBD2. This CDR3 spans 15 amino acids. Germline V gene lookup returns CDR1 SGHAT and CDR2 FQNNGV. Germline trimming cut 1 base from V and 1 base from J; bases unmatched to any gene: 3.

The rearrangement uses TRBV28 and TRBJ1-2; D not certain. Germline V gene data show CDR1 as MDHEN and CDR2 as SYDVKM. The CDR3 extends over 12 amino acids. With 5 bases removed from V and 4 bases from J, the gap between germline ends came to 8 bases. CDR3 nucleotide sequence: TGTGCCAGCAGTCTAAACAGCTATGGCTACACCTTC. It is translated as CASSLNSYGYTF.

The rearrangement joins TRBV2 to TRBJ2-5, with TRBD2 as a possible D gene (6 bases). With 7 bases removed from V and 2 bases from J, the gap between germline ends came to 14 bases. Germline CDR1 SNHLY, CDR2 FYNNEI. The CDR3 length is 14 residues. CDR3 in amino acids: CASKRGRQQETQYF. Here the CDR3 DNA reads TGTGCCAGCAAACGGGGGAGGCAGCAAGAGACCCAGTACTTC.

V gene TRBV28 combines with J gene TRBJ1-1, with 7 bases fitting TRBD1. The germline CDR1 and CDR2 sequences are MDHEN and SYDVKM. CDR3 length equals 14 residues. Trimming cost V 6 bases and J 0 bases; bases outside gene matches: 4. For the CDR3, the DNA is TGTGCCAGCAGCCCGGGACAGTTGAACACTGAAGCTTTCTTT. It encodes CASSPGQLNTEAFF.

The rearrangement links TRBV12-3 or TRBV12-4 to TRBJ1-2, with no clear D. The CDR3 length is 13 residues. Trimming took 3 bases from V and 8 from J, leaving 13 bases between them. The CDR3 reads CASSLARFTGYTF. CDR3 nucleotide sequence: TGTGCCAGCAGTTTGGCCCGGTTTACCGGCTACACCTTC.

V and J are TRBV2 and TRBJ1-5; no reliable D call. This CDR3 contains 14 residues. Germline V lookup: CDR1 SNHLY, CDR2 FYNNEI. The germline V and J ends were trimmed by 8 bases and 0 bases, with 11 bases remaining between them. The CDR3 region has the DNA TGTGCCAGCCGCCCCGGTAATAGCAATCAGCCCCAGCATTTT. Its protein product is CASRPGNSNQPQHF.

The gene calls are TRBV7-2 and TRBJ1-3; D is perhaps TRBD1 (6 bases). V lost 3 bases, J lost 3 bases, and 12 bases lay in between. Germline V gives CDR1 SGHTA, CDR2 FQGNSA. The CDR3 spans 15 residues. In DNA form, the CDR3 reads TGTGCCAGCAGCTTTAAACAGGGTGGTGGAAACACCATATATTTT. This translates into CASSFKQGGGNTIYF.

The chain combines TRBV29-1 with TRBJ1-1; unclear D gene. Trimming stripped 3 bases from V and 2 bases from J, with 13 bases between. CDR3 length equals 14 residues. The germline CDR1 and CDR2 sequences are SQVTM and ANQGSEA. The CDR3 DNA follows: TGCAGCGTTGACGCGAATAAAGTAAACACTGAAGCTTTCTTT. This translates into CSVDANKVNTEAFF.

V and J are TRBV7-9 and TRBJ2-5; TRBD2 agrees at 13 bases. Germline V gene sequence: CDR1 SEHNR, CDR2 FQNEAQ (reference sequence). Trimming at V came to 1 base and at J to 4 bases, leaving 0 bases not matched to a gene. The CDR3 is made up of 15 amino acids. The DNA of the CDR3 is TGTGCCAGCAGCTTAGGACTAGCGGGAGGAGAGACCCAGTACTTC. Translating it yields CASSLGLAGGETQYF.